A selection of T cell receptor beta chains follows, all from one sample in a study of regulatory T cells in long-lasting Graves disease. A single record per CDR3 protein comes from TCRdb applying MiXCR to the multiplex PCR reads. This table has around 460,000 distinct CDR3 sequences, roughly a fifth appearing once. The starting material was peripheral blood mononuclear cells (PBMCs), obtained when the disease was refractory, from a patient treated with antithyroid drugs. Receptors were obtained from a female donor with Graves disease. Each CDR3 is given with its conserved first and last residue. The D gene is left open where the match is weak. Where a row states a size, it is once, few, many or the class of an expanded clone; other rows omit it.

j_call: TRBJ1-4; d_call: TRBD1; v_call: TRBV11-2; clone_size: many; cdr3_aa: CASSIQGFSNEKLFF; cdr3_nt: TGTGCCAGCAGCATACAGGGGTTCTCAAATGAAAAACTGTTTTTT
j_call: TRBJ1-1; d_call: NA; v_call: TRBV3-1; clone_size: few; cdr3_aa: CASSQELEAFF; cdr3_nt: TGTGCCAGCAGCCAAGAACTTGAAGCTTTCTTT
j_call: TRBJ2-7; d_call: TRBD2; v_call: TRBV3-1; clone_size: NA; cdr3_aa: CASSQGGGPSYEQYF; cdr3_nt: TGTGCCAGCAGCCAAGGGGGGGGACCCTCATACGAGCAGTACTTC
j_call: TRBJ1-5; d_call: NA; v_call: TRBV7-2; clone_size: NA; cdr3_aa: CASSSEGVGVNQPQHF; cdr3_nt: TGTGCCAGCAGCTCCGAAGGGGTCGGGGTCAATCAGCCCCAGCATTTT
j_call: TRBJ2-2; d_call: NA; v_call: TRBV27; clone_size: many; cdr3_aa: CASSYQGNTGELFF; cdr3_nt: TGTGCCAGCAGTTACCAGGGGAACACCGGGGAGCTGTTTTTT
j_call: TRBJ1-5; d_call: NA; v_call: TRBV7-2; clone_size: many; cdr3_aa: CASSLAGQGSQPQHF; cdr3_nt: TGTGCCAGCAGCTTAGCCGGCCAGGGGAGTCAGCCCCAGCATTTT
j_call: TRBJ1-1; d_call: TRBD1; v_call: TRBV7-3; clone_size: many; cdr3_aa: CASSEDQGVDTEAFF; cdr3_nt: TGTGCCAGCAGCGAGGACCAGGGGGTAGACACTGAAGCTTTCTTT
j_call: TRBJ2-2; d_call: TRBD1; v_call: TRBV27; clone_size: NA; cdr3_aa: CASSYGTVSNTGELLF; cdr3_nt: TGTGCCAGCAGTTATGGGACAGTATCGAACACCGGGGAGCTGCTTTTT
j_call: TRBJ1-4; d_call: NA; v_call: TRBV28; clone_size: many; cdr3_aa: CASSLAEASPPGDEKLFF; cdr3_nt: TGTGCCAGCAGTTTAGCCGAAGCCAGTCCACCCGGGGATGAAAAACTGTTTTTT
j_call: TRBJ1-1; d_call: NA; v_call: TRBV6-1; clone_size: many; cdr3_aa: CASSDPGVEAFF; cdr3_nt: TGTGCCAGCAGTGACCCAGGGGTTGAAGCTTTCTTT
j_call: TRBJ1-2; d_call: NA; v_call: TRBV5-6; clone_size: many; cdr3_aa: CASSGLYVQGSNLYGYTF; cdr3_nt: TGTGCCAGCAGCGGGCTCTATGTGCAGGGGTCGAACCTTTATGGCTACACCTTC
j_call: TRBJ2-7; d_call: NA; v_call: TRBV28; clone_size: many; cdr3_aa: CASSSNQLRVSLGEQYF; cdr3_nt: TGTGCCAGCAGCTCCAACCAACTCAGGGTGTCCCTCGGCGAGCAGTACTTC
j_call: TRBJ1-1; d_call: TRBD1; v_call: TRBV6-5; clone_size: NA; cdr3_aa: CASSLTGMGDTEASF; cdr3_nt: TGTGCCAGCAGTTTGACAGGGATGGGGGACACTGAAGCTTCCTTT
j_call: TRBJ1-4; d_call: NA; v_call: TRBV20-1; clone_size: few; cdr3_aa: CSAPYNEKLFF; cdr3_nt: TGCAGTGCCCCATACAATGAAAAACTGTTTTTT